The source of this T cell receptor beta chain is a study of shared clonotypes between healthy human individuals. Findings and limits, study-wide: Investigators collected only blood, and repertoires in tissues likely differ.

About this clone: Its antigen is unidentified.

From germline, CDR1 is MNHNY and CDR2 SVGAGI (reference sequence). There are 9 residues in the CDR3. With 6 bases removed from V and 12 bases from J, the gap between germline ends came to 9 bases. Generated by immunoSEQ multiplex PCR, the TCRdb table keeps only in-frame clones and is missing some. This table holds roughly 380,000 clones, 90% to 97% found once. Healthy adults negative for HIV, lacking recent acute infections or vaccinations, served as donors. CD45RO+ cells plus CCR7-negative CD45RA+ TemRA cells formed CD8 memory. Sample: memory CD8+ T cells sorted from blood. Subset indicated: CD45RO+ cells pooled with CCR7-negative TemRA cells. The clonotype comes from a man aged 30 to 39 in good health. The chain has TRBV6-6 and TRBJ2-7, with D hard to call. The chain's CDR3 is CASSPPWYF. CDR3 nucleotide sequence: TGTGCCAGCAGCCCCCCTTGGTACTTC.